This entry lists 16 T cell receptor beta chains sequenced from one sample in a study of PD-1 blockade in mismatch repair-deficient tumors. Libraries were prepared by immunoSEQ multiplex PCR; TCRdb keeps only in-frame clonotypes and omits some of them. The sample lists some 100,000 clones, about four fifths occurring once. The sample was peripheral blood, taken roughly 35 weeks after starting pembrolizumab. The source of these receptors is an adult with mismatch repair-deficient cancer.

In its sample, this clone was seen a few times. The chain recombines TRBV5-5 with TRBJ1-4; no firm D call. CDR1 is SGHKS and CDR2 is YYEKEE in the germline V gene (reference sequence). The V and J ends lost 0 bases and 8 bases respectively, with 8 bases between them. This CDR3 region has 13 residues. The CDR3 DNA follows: TGTGCCAGCAGCTTGGCAGGAAGCGAAAAACTGTTTTTT. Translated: CASSLAGSEKLFF. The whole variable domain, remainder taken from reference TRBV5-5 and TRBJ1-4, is DAGVTQSPTHLIKTRGQQVTLRCSPISGHKSVSWYQQVLGQGPQFIFQYYEKEERGRGNFPDRFSARQFPNYSSELNVNALLLGDSALYLCASSLAGSEKLFFGSGTQLSVL.

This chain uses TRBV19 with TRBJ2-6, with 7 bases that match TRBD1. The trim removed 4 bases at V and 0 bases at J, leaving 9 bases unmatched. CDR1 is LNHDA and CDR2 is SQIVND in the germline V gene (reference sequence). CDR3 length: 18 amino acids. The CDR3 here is CASSTGTALASGANVLTF. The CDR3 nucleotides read TGTGCCAGTAGTACCGGGACAGCCCTCGCCTCTGGGGCCAACGTCCTGACTTTC.

The CDR3 nucleotides are TGTGCCAGCAGCTTATCCCCAATTCTCTACAATGAGCAGTTCTTC. It specifies CASSLSPILYNEQFF. V and J are TRBV5-4 and TRBJ2-1; D unclear. The CDR3 has 15 amino acids. Germline V gene data show CDR1 as SGHNT and CDR2 as YYREEE (reference sequence). Trimming stripped 2 bases from V and 3 bases from J, with 12 bases between.

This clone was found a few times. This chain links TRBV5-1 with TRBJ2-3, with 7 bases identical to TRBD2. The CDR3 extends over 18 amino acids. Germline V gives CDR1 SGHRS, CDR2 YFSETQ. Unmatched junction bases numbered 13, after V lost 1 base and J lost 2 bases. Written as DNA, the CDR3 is TGCGCCAGCAGCTTGCTTGGAGGGCTAGCGGCAACCACAGATACGCAGTATTTT. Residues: CASSLLGGLAATTDTQYF. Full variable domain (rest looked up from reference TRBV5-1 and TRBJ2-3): KAGVTQTPRYLIKTRGQQVTLSCSPISGHRSVSWYQQTPGQGLQFLFEYFSETQRNKGNFPGRFSGRQFSNSRSEMNVSTLELGDSALYLCASSLLGGLAATTDTQYFGPGTRLTVL.

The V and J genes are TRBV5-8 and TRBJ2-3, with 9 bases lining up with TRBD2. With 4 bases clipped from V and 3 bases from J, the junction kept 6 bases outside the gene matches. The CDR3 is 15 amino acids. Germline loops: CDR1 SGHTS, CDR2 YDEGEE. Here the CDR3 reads CASSKSGRFTDTQYF. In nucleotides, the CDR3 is TGTGCCAGCAGCAAAAGCGGGAGGTTTACAGATACGCAGTATTTT.

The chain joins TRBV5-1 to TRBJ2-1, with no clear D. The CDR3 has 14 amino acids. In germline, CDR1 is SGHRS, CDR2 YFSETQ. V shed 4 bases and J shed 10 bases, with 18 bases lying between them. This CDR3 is CASSPDRMTEEQFF. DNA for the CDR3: TGCGCCAGCAGCCCAGACCGTATGACTGAGGAGCAGTTCTTC.

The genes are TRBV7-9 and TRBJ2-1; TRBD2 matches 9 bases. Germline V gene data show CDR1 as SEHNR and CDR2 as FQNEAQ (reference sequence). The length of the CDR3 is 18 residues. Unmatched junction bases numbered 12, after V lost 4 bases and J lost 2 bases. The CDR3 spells CASSSKEMREGPYNEQFF. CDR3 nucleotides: TGTGCCAGCAGCTCCAAAGAGATGCGGGAGGGCCCCTACAATGAGCAGTTCTTC. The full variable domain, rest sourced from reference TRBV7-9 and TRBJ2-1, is DTGVSQNPRHKITKRGQNVTFRCDPISEHNRLYWYRQTLGQGPEFLTYFQNEAQLEKSRLLSDRFSAERPKGSFSTLEIQRTEQGDSAMYLCASSSKEMREGPYNEQFFGPGTRLTVL.

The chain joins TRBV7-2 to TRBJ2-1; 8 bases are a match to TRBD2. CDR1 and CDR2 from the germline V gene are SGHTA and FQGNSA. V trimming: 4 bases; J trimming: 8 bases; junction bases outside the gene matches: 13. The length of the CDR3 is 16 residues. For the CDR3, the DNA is TGTGCCAGCAGCTCGGGCTCAAGGACTAGCTCGTATGAGCAGTTCTTC. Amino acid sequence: CASSSGSRTSSYEQFF.

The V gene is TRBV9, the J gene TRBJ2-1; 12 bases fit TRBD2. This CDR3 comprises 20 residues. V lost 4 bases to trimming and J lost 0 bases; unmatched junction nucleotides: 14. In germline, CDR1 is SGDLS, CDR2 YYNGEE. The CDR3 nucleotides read TGTGCCAGCAGCAGAAGACTGGGACTAGCGGGTCAAAGCTCCTACAATGAGCAGTTCTTC. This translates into CASSRRLGLAGQSSYNEQFF.

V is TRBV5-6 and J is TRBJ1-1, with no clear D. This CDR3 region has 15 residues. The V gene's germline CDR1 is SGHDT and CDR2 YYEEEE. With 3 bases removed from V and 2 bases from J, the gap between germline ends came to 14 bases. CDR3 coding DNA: TGTGCCAGCAGCTCGCGTCCGGGCATCAACACTGAAGCTTTCTTT. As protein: CASSSRPGINTEAFF.

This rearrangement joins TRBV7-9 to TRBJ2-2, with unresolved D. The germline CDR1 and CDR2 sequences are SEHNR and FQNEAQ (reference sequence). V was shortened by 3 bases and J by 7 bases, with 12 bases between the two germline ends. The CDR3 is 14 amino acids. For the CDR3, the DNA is TGTGCCAGCAGCTTCCAGACCAGTGGCGGGGAGCTGTTTTTT. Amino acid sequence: CASSFQTSGGELFF.

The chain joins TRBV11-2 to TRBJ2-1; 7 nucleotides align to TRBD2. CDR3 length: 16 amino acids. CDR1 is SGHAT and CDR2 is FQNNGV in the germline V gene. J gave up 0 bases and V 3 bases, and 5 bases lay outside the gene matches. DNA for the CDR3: TGTGCCAGCAGCTTGGGAAGCGGGGTCTCCTACAATGAGCAGTTCTTC. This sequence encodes CASSLGSGVSYNEQFF. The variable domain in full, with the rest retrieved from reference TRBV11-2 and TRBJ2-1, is EAGVAQSPRYKIIEKRQSVAFWCNPISGHATLYWYQQILGQGPKLLIQFQNNGVVDDSQLPKDRFSAERLKGVDSTLKIQPAKLEDSAVYLCASSLGSGVSYNEQFFGPGTRLTVL.

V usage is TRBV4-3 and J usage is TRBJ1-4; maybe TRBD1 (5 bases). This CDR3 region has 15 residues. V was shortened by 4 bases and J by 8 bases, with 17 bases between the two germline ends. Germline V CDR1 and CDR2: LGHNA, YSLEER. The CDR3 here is CASSRPGGSGEKLFF. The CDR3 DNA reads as TGCGCCAGCAGCCGCCCCGGGGGGTCGGGCGAAAAACTGTTTTTT.

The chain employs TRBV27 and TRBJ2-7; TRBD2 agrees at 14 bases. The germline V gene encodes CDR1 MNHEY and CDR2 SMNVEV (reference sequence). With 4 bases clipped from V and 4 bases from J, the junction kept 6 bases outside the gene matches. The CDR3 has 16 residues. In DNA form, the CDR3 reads TGTGCCAGCAGTTCCCCGGGACTAGCGGGAGAATACGAGCAGTACTTC. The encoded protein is CASSSPGLAGEYEQYF.

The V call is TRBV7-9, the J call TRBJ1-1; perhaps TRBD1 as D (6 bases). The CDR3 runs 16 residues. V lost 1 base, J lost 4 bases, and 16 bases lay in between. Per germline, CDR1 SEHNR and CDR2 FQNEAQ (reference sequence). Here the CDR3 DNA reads TGTGCCAGCAGCTTAGGTAGAGGGGGGTTTGGCACTGAAGCTTTCTTT. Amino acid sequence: CASSLGRGGFGTEAFF.

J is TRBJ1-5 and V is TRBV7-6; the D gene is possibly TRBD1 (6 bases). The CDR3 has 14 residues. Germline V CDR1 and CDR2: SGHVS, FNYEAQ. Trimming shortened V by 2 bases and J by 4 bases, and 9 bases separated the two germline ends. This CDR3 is CASSLIQGNQPQHF. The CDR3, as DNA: TGTGCCAGCAGCTTAATACAGGGTAATCAGCCCCAGCATTTT.